A selection of T cell receptor beta chains follows, all from one sample in a study of T cell changes during pregnancy in multiple sclerosis. The assay was immunoSEQ multiplex PCR, and TCRdb's table has in-frame clones only and misses some. The profile shows around 40,000 clones, more than 85% of them singletons. The material was CD4+ T cells from peripheral blood mononuclear cells, obtained in the third trimester of pregnancy. The source of these receptors is a female donor with multiple sclerosis, enrolled in a pregnancy study. Both conserved end residues are part of each CDR3. D genes are given only for firm matches. Rows give clone size only sometimes, using once, few, many, or a class for an expanded clone.

V: TRBV5-1; D: NA; J: TRBJ2-1; size: NA; DNA: TGCGCCAGCAGCTTGGGGTTGGGTAGCGGTGACAATGAGCAGTTCTTC; CDR3: CASSLGLGSGDNEQFF
V: TRBV6-5; D: TRBD1; J: TRBJ2-4; size: NA; DNA: TGTGCCAGCAGCCCCCGGGCAGGGGGCATTCAGTACTTC; CDR3: CASSPRAGGIQYF
V: TRBV29-1; D: TRBD1; J: TRBJ1-3; size: NA; DNA: TGCAGCACGCGGGGGGGACAGGACTCTGGAAACACCATATATTTT; CDR3: CSTRGGQDSGNTIYF
V: TRBV27; D: TRBD1; J: TRBJ2-7; size: NA; DNA: TGTGCCAGCAGTGCGCGTCTGACAGGGGCAGCAGGCGAGCAGTACTTC; CDR3: CASSARLTGAAGEQYF
V: TRBV7-3; D: TRBD2; J: TRBJ2-2; size: NA; DNA: TGTGCCAGCAGCTTAACGGGAGGGACGTTTGTGGAGCTGTTTTTT; CDR3: CASSLTGGTFVELFF
V: TRBV5-8; D: TRBD2; J: TRBJ2-3; size: NA; DNA: TGTGCCAGCAGGAACCGCGGGGGGACAGATACGCAGTATTTT; CDR3: CASRNRGGTDTQYF
V: TRBV5-8; D: NA; J: TRBJ1-2; size: NA; DNA: TGTGCCAGCAGCTTGGCAGGGTCTAACTATGGCTACACCTTC; CDR3: CASSLAGSNYGYTF
V: TRBV5-5; D: NA; J: TRBJ1-2; size: NA; DNA: TGTGCCAGCAGCTTGGGGCTCGTAGGCTACACCTTC; CDR3: CASSLGLVGYTF
V: TRBV18; D: TRBD1; J: TRBJ2-7; size: NA; DNA: TGTGCCAGCTCCCCGTCCCGGGACAGGACGAGCTCCTACGAGCAGTACTTC; CDR3: CASSPSRDRTSSYEQYF
V: TRBV6-1; D: NA; J: TRBJ1-5; size: NA; DNA: TGTGCCAGCAGGTTACAGGCCCCCAATCAGCCCCAGCATTTT; CDR3: CASRLQAPNQPQHF
V: TRBV6-6; D: NA; J: TRBJ2-7; size: NA; DNA: TGTGCCAGCAGTGCAGACGGGGAGACGGGCCGTTACGAGCAGTACTTC; CDR3: CASSADGETGRYEQYF
V: TRBV7-8; D: TRBD1; J: TRBJ2-5; size: NA; DNA: TGTGCCAGCAGCCGGCCGGCGACAGGGGGCCAAACCCAGTACTTC; CDR3: CASSRPATGGQTQYF
V: TRBV7-9; D: NA; J: TRBJ2-5; size: NA; DNA: TGTGCCAGCAGCCAACCCACAGGGAAATCGGGAGAGACCCAGTACTTC; CDR3: CASSQPTGKSGETQYF
V: TRBV9; D: TRBD2; J: TRBJ2-2; size: NA; DNA: TGTGCCAGCAGCGTACAGGCAGGGAGGGAAACCGGGGAGCTGTTTTTT; CDR3: CASSVQAGRETGELFF
V: TRBV19; D: NA; J: TRBJ1-2; size: NA; DNA: TGTGCCAGTAGTATACAGGGTGCCTACTATGGCTACACCTTC; CDR3: CASSIQGAYYGYTF
V: TRBV5-4; D: TRBD2; J: TRBJ2-5; size: NA; DNA: TGTGCCAGCAGCCAGCGACTAGCGGGGGGCCAAGAGACCCAGTACTTC; CDR3: CASSQRLAGGQETQYF
V: TRBV27; D: TRBD1; J: TRBJ1-5; size: few; DNA: TGTGCCAGCAGTCGGGACAGTCGAGATTATCAGCCCCAGCATTTT; CDR3: CASSRDSRDYQPQHF
V: TRBV5-1; D: NA; J: TRBJ2-7; size: NA; DNA: TGCGCCAGCAGCCCACTGGACTCGAGCTCCTACGAGCAGTACTTC; CDR3: CASSPLDSSSYEQYF
V: TRBV6-6; D: NA; J: TRBJ2-4; size: NA; DNA: TGTGCCAGCAGTTACCTACGACAGTTAGCCAAAAACATTCAGTACTTC; CDR3: CASSYLRQLAKNIQYF
V: TRBV11-2; D: NA; J: TRBJ2-2; size: NA; DNA: TGTGCCAGCAGCTTAGGGCTCACCGGGGAGCTGTTTTTT; CDR3: CASSLGLTGELFF
V: TRBV5-6; D: TRBD1; J: TRBJ1-5; size: NA; DNA: TGTGCCAGCAGCCTTCAGGGGGGTCTCCAGCCCCAGCATTTT; CDR3: CASSLQGGLQPQHF
V: TRBV28; D: TRBD1; J: TRBJ2-3; size: NA; DNA: TGTGCCAGCAGTCTACAGGGGGACACAGATACGCAGTATTTT; CDR3: CASSLQGDTDTQYF
V: TRBV4-1; D: TRBD1; J: TRBJ2-7; size: once; DNA: TGCGCCAGCAGCCAGTACAGGGGGGAAGACGAGCAGTACTTC; CDR3: CASSQYRGEDEQYF
V: TRBV15; D: NA; J: TRBJ2-2; size: NA; DNA: TGTGCCACCAGCAGAGATGTGGGAGGCGGGGAGCTGTTTTTT; CDR3: CATSRDVGGGELFF
V: TRBV10-3; D: TRBD1; J: TRBJ2-5; size: NA; DNA: TGTGCCATCAGTAGGACAGGCGATCTGGCAGGGACCCAGTACTTC; CDR3: CAISRTGDLAGTQYF
V: TRBV9; D: TRBD2; J: TRBJ2-3; size: NA; DNA: TGTGCCAGCAGCTCACTCCGAGGGAGGGTGGGGACAGATACGCAGTATTTT; CDR3: CASSSLRGRVGTDTQYF
V: TRBV28; D: NA; J: TRBJ2-7; size: NA; DNA: TGTGCCAGCAGTTTAACCCTGCCGGGATCCTACGAGCAGTACTTC; CDR3: CASSLTLPGSYEQYF
V: TRBV4-2; D: TRBD2; J: TRBJ2-2; size: NA; DNA: TGTGCCAGCAGCCAAGTGAATAGCGGGAGGGGGAACACCGGGGAGCTGTTTTTT; CDR3: CASSQVNSGRGNTGELFF
V: TRBV27; D: NA; J: TRBJ2-3; size: NA; DNA: TGTGCCAGCAGTTTTTCGGGCGGGGCGCAGTATTTT; CDR3: CASSFSGGAQYF
V: TRBV11-1; D: NA; J: TRBJ2-2; size: NA; DNA: TGTGCCAGCAGCTTATCAGTTACCGGGGAGCTGTTTTTT; CDR3: CASSLSVTGELFF
V: TRBV19; D: NA; J: TRBJ1-5; size: NA; DNA: TGTGCCAGTAGTCTATACAGACGACAGGCCCGCGGCAATCAGCCCCAGCATTTT; CDR3: CASSLYRRQARGNQPQHF
V: TRBV9; D: NA; J: TRBJ1-6; size: NA; DNA: TGTGCCAGCAGCTCCCCAACGGGGGATAATTCACCCCTCCACTTT; CDR3: CASSSPTGDNSPLHF
V: TRBV7-9; D: TRBD2; J: TRBJ2-7; size: NA; DNA: TGTGCCAGCAGCTTAGGAGGGCTAGCGGGTCGTACCTACGAGCAGTACTTC; CDR3: CASSLGGLAGRTYEQYF
V: TRBV6-5; D: TRBD1; J: TRBJ2-7; size: NA; DNA: TGTGCCAGCAGTCTCCGACAGGGCGGTTACGAGCAGTACTTC; CDR3: CASSLRQGGYEQYF
V: TRBV5-1; D: NA; J: TRBJ2-4; size: few; DNA: TGCGCCAGCAGCCCGGACCGGGCCCTGGGGAGCATTCAGTACTTC; CDR3: CASSPDRALGSIQYF
V: TRBV28; D: TRBD1; J: TRBJ2-3; size: NA; DNA: TGTGCCAGCAGAGGGGACAGGGATACGCAGTATTTT; CDR3: CASRGDRDTQYF
V: TRBV6-5; D: TRBD1; J: TRBJ2-7; size: NA; DNA: TGTGCCAGCAGTTACGACAGGGGAGGAACCTACGAGCAGTACTTC; CDR3: CASSYDRGGTYEQYF
V: TRBV5-1; D: NA; J: TRBJ2-7; size: NA; DNA: TGCGCCAGCAGTCGCTCGGAGGGGAACGAGCAGTACTTC; CDR3: CASSRSEGNEQYF
V: TRBV27; D: TRBD2; J: TRBJ2-7; size: NA; DNA: TGTGCCAGCAGTTTAAAGGCTAGCGGTTACTACGAGCAGTACTTC; CDR3: CASSLKASGYYEQYF
V: TRBV7-9; D: TRBD2; J: TRBJ2-2; size: NA; DNA: TGTGCCAGCAATTCGCGGGGGTTGAGGGTCACCGGGGAGCTGTTTTTT; CDR3: CASNSRGLRVTGELFF
V: TRBV15; D: TRBD1; J: TRBJ2-7; size: NA; DNA: TGTGCCACCAGCAGAGGGACAGGGACCTACGAGCAGTACTTC; CDR3: CATSRGTGTYEQYF
V: TRBV4-1; D: NA; J: TRBJ2-7; size: once; DNA: TGCGCCAGCAGCCAAACGGGGATTCCCTACGAGCAGTACTTC; CDR3: CASSQTGIPYEQYF
V: TRBV5-1; D: TRBD2; J: TRBJ2-7; size: NA; DNA: TGCGCCAGCAGAAGTGTGCTAGCGGGGGGGCTAGGGTTCACCGAGCAGTACTTC; CDR3: CASRSVLAGGLGFTEQYF
V: TRBV5-1; D: TRBD2; J: TRBJ2-3; size: NA; DNA: TGCGCCAGCAGTTTGGGACTAGCGGTCCCAGATACGCAGTATTTT; CDR3: CASSLGLAVPDTQYF
V: TRBV7-9; D: NA; J: TRBJ2-5; size: NA; DNA: TGTGCCAGCAGCTTGGGAGTTCAAGAGACCCAGTACTTC; CDR3: CASSLGVQETQYF
V: TRBV29-1; D: NA; J: TRBJ2-2; size: medium-sized; DNA: TGCAGCTTCCGTGTCGCCGGGGAGCTGTTTTTT; CDR3: CSFRVAGELFF
V: TRBV6-5; D: TRBD1; J: TRBJ2-7; size: once; DNA: TGTGCCAGCAGAAAGGGACAGAACTACGAGCAGTACTTC; CDR3: CASRKGQNYEQYF
V: TRBV7-9; D: NA; J: TRBJ2-5; size: NA; DNA: TGTGCCAGCAGCTTAGGTTCTAGACGGGAGGAGACCCAGTACTTC; CDR3: CASSLGSRREETQYF
V: TRBV29-1; D: TRBD2; J: TRBJ2-1; size: NA; DNA: TGCAGCGTCCAGACTAGCGGTTACACCTACAATGAGCAGTTCTTC; CDR3: CSVQTSGYTYNEQFF
V: TRBV6-5; D: TRBD1; J: TRBJ1-2; size: NA; DNA: TGTGCCAGCCGCTCGGTTGGACAGGGTGACTATGGCTACACCTTC; CDR3: CASRSVGQGDYGYTF
V: TRBV7-2; D: NA; J: TRBJ2-7; size: once; DNA: TGTGCCAGCAGCTTAGGCAGGGGAAACGACGAGCAGTACTTC; CDR3: CASSLGRGNDEQYF
V: TRBV15; D: NA; J: TRBJ1-6; size: NA; DNA: TGTGCCACCAGCAGAGATTTTCGGGTGGAGACACCCCTCCACTTT; CDR3: CATSRDFRVETPLHF
V: TRBV2; D: TRBD2; J: TRBJ2-1; size: NA; DNA: TGTGCCAGCATGCGGGGGGAGGGCCTAAATGAGCAGTTCTTC; CDR3: CASMRGEGLNEQFF
V: TRBV11-2; D: TRBD2; J: TRBJ2-2; size: NA; DNA: TGTGCCAGCAGCTTAGCACTAGCGGACACCGGGGAGCTGTTTTTT; CDR3: CASSLALADTGELFF
V: TRBV6-5; D: TRBD2; J: TRBJ2-1; size: NA; DNA: TGTGCCAGCAGTTTAGCGGGCAGATACAATGAGCAGTTCTTC; CDR3: CASSLAGRYNEQFF
V: TRBV19; D: NA; J: TRBJ1-5; size: NA; DNA: TGTGCCAGTGAACAGGGCCCTAGAGGCCTTAGCAATCAGCCCCAGCATTTT; CDR3: CASEQGPRGLSNQPQHF
V: TRBV6-6; D: TRBD1; J: TRBJ1-5; size: NA; DNA: TGTGCCAGCAGGGGACAGGGAGAGAGGGAAAATCAGCCCCAGCATTTT; CDR3: CASRGQGERENQPQHF
V: TRBV5-3; D: NA; J: TRBJ1-1; size: NA; DNA: TGTGCCAGAAGCCCTGGACTTTACACTGAAGCTTTCTTT; CDR3: CARSPGLYTEAFF
V: TRBV19; D: TRBD1; J: TRBJ1-2; size: NA; DNA: TGTGCCAGTAGTAGCGGGGACAGGGGGTATGGCTACACCTTC; CDR3: CASSSGDRGYGYTF